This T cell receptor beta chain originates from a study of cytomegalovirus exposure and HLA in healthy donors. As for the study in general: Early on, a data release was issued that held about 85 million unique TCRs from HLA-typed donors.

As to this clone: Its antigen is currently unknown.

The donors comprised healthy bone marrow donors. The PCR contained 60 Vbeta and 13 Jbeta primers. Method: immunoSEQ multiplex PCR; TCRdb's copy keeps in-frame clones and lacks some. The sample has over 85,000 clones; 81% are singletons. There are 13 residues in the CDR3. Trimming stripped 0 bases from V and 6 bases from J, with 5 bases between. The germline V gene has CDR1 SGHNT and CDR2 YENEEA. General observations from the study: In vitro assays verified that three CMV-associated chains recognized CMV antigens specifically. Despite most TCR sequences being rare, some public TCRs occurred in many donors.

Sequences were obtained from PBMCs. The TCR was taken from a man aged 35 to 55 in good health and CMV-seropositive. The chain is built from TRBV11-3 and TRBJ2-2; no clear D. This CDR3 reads CASSLDGPGELFF. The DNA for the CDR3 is TGTGCCAGCAGCTTAGACGGTCCCGGGGAGCTGTTTTTT.